This T cell receptor (beta chain) was sequenced during a study of T-cell memory formation after mild COVID-19. From 5'RACE with constant-segment primers came TCR alpha and TCR beta cDNA libraries that carried sample barcodes and UMIs. TCRdb re-called the 5' RACE reads through MiXCR, storing one row per CDR3 protein. The sample holds about 240,000 distinct CDR3 sequences, around 10% seen once. This CDR3 is built from 13 residues. Trimming pared 5 bases from V and 5 bases from J, leaving 13 bases between. Germline V gives CDR1 DFQATT, CDR2 SNEGSKA (reference sequence). Sequencing was done on a sample of PBMCs or a T cell subset sorted from them (not recorded which). The chain joins TRBV20-1 to TRBJ1-5; tentatively, D is TRBD1 (6 bases). This clonotype was obtained from a man aged 18-30 years who had mild COVID-19 (a few samples of this study predate the infection). Cell type and time point are not known. The CDR3 loop reads CSAQDRSHQPQHF. CDR3 nucleotides: TGCAGTGCTCAAGACAGGTCACATCAGCCCCAGCATTTT.